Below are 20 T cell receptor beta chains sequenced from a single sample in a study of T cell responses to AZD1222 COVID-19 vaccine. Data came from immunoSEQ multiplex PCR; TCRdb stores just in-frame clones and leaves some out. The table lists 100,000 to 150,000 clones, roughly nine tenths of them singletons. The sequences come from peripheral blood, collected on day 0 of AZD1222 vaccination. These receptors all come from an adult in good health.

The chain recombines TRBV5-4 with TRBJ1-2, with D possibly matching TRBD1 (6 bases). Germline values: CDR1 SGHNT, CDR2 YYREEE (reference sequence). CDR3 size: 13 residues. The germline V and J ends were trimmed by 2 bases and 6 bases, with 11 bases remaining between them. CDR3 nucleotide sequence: TGTGCCAGCAGCTTCAGGGGAGGAGATGGCTACACCTTC. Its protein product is CASSFRGGDGYTF. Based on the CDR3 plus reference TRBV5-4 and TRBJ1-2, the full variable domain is ETGVTQSPTHLIKTRGQQVTLRCSSQSGHNTVSWYQQALGQGPQFIFQYYREEENGRGNFPPRFSGLQFPNYSSELNVNALELDDSALYLCASSFRGGDGYTFGSGTRLTVV.

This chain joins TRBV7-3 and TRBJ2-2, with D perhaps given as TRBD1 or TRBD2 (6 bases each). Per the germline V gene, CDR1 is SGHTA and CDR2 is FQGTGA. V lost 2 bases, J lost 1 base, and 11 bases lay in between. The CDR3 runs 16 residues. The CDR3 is CASSLVGGQNTGELFF. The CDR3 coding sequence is TGTGCCAGCAGCTTAGTAGGGGGGCAGAACACCGGGGAGCTGTTTTTT.

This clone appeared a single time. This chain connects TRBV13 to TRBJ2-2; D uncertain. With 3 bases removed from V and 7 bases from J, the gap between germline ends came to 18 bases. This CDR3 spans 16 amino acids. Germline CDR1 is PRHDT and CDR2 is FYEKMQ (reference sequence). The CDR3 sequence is CASSFYARPDGGELFF. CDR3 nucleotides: TGTGCCAGCAGCTTTTACGCCAGGCCGGACGGCGGGGAGCTGTTTTTT.

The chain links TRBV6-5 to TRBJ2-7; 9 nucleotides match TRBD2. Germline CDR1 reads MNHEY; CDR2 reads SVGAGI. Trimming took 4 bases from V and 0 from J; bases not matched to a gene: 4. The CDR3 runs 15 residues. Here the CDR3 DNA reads TGTGCCAGCAGTTCCAGCGGGAGGATCTCCTACGAGCAGTACTTC. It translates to CASSSSGRISYEQYF.

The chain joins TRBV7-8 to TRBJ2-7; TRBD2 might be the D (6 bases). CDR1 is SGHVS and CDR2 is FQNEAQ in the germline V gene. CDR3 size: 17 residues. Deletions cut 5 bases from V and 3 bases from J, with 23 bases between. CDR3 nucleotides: TGTGCCAGCAGCACGCCCTACTCGACTAGACAATACTACGAGCAGTACTTC. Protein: CASSTPYSTRQYYEQYF.

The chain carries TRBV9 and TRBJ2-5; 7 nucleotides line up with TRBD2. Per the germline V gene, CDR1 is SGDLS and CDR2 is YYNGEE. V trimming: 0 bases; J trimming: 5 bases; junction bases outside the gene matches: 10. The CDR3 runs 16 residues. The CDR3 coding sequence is TGTGCCAGCAGCGTAGGAGTGGGAGGGCCCGGCGAGACCCAGTACTTC. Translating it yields CASSVGVGGPGETQYF.

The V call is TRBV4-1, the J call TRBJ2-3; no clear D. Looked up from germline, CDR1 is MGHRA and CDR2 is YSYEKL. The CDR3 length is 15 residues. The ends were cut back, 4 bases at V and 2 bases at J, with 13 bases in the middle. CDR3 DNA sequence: TGCGCCAGCAGCCTCTTCCCGGACCTCACAGATACGCAGTATTTT. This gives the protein CASSLFPDLTDTQYF.

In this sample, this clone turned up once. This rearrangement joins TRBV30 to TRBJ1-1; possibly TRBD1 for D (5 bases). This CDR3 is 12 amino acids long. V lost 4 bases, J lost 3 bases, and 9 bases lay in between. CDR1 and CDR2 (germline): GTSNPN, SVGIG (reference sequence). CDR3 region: CAWNTGYTEAFF. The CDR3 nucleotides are TGTGCCTGGAACACAGGATACACTGAAGCTTTCTTT.

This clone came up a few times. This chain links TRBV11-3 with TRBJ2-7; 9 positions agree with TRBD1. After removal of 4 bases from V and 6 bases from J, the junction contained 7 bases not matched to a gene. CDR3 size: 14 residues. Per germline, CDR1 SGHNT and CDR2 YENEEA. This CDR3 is CASSSGTGSAEQYF. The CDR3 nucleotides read TGTGCCAGCAGCTCCGGGACAGGGAGCGCCGAGCAGTACTTC. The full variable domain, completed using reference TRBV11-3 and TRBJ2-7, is EAGVVQSPRYKIIEKKQPVAFWCNPISGHNTLYWYLQNLGQGPELLIRYENEEAVDDSQLPKDRFSAERLKGVDSTLKIQPAELGDSAVYLCASSSGTGSAEQYFGPGTRLTVT.

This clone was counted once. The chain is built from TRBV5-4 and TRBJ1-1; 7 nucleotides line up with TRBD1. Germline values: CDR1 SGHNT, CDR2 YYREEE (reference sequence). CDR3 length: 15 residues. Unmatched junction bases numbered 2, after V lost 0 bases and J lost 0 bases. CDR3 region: CASSLGTGMNTEAFF. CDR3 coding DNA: TGTGCCAGCAGCTTGGGGACAGGCATGAACACTGAAGCTTTCTTT.

The CDR3, as DNA: TGTGCCACGGGACCCAGGAGGACCGGGGAGCTGTTTTTT. Amino acids: CATGPRRTGELFF. The V and J genes are TRBV24-1 and TRBJ2-2, with D perhaps assigned TRBD1 or TRBD2 (5 bases each). Germline CDR1 reads KGHDR; CDR2 reads SFDVKD. The CDR3 covers 13 residues. V gave up 10 bases and J gave up 5 bases, with 13 bases separating them.

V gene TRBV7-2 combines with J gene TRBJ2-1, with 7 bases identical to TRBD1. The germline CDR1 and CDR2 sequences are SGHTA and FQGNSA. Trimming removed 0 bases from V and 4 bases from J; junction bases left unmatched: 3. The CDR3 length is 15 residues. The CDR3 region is CASSLAVGQYNEQFF. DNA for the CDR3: TGTGCCAGCAGCTTAGCGGTGGGACAGTACAATGAGCAGTTCTTC.

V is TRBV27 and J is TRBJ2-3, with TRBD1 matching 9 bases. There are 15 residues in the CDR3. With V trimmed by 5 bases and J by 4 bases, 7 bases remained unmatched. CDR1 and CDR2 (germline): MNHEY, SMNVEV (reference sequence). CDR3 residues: CASSAWDRVSDTQYF. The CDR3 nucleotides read TGTGCCAGCAGTGCATGGGACAGGGTTTCAGATACGCAGTATTTT.

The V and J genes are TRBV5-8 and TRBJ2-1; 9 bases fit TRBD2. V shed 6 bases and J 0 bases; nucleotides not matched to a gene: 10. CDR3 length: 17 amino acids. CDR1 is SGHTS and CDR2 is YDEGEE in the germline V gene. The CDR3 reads CASTYTTSGHSYNEQFF. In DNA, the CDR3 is TGTGCCAGCACCTACACGACTAGCGGACACTCCTACAATGAGCAGTTCTTC.

CDR3 DNA sequence: TGTGCCAGCAGCTTAGAGCTGGTAAGGAACACTGAAGCTTTCTTT. Translated: CASSLELVRNTEAFF. The chain carries TRBV7-9 and TRBJ1-1; no clear D. V lost 1 base to trimming and J lost 1 base, with 10 bases between them. The CDR3 has 15 amino acids. Germline V gene lookup returns CDR1 SEHNR and CDR2 FQNEAQ (reference sequence).

The CDR3 loop reads CASSLMTVLNTEAFF. CDR3 nucleotide sequence: TGTGCCAGCAGCCTAATGACAGTATTGAACACTGAAGCTTTCTTT. The genes are TRBV6-5 and TRBJ1-1, with a possible D match to TRBD1 (5 bases). Trimming shortened V by 6 bases and J by 0 bases, and 14 bases separated the two germline ends. The CDR3 is 15 amino acids. Germline-derived CDR1 and CDR2 are MNHEY and SVGAGI.

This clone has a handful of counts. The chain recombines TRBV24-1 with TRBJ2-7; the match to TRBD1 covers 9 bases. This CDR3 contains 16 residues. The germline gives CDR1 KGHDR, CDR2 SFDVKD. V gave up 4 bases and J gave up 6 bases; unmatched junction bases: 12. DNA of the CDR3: TGTGCCACCAGTGACAAAAACAGGGGGCGCCTAGGCGAGCAGTACTTC. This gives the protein CATSDKNRGRLGEQYF.

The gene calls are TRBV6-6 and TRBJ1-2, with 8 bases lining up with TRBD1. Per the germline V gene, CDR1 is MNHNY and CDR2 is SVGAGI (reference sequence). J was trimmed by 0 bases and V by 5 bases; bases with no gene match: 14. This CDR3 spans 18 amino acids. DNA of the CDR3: TGTGCCAGCAGTCCCCGCGGCCCCGGGACAGGAACTAACTATGGCTACACCTTC. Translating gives CASSPRGPGTGTNYGYTF.

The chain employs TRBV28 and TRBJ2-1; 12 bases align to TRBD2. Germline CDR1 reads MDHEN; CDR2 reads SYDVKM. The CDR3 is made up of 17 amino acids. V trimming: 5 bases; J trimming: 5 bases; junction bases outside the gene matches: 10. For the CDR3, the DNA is TGTGCCAGCAGTCCTCTCGGGGCTAGCGGGAGGGACAATGAGCAGTTCTTC. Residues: CASSPLGASGRDNEQFF.

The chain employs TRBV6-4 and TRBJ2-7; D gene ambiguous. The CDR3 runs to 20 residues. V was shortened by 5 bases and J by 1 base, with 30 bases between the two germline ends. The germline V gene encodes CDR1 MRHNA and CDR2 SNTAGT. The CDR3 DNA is TGTGCCAGCAGTAATACGGAAGTGCTAGTCGGGCCCCCGGAGTCCTACGAGCAGTACTTC. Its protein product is CASSNTEVLVGPPESYEQYF.